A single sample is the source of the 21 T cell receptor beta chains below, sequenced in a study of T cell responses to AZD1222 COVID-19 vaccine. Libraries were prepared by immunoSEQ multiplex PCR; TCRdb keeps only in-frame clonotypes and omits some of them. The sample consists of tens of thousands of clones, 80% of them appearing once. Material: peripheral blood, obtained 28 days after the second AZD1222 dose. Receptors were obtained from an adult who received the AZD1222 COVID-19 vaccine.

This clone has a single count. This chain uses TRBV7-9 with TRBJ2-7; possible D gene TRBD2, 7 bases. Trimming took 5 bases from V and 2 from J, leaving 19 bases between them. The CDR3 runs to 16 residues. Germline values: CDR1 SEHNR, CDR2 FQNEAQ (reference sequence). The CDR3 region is CASSGQTSPYPYEQYF. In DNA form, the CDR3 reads TGTGCCAGCAGCGGACAGACTAGCCCTTACCCCTACGAGCAGTACTTC.

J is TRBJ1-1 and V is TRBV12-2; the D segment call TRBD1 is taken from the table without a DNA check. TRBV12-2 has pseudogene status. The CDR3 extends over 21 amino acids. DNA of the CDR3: TGTGCAAGTCGCTTTTCCAGGGGAATGGCTTTACCCTATATTCTGAACACTGAAGCTTTCTTT. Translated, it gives CASRFSRGMALPYILNTEAFF.

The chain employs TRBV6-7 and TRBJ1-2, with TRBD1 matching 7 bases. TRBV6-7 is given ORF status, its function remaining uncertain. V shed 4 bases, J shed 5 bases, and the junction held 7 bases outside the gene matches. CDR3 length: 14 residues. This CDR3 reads CASSWRTGTYGYTF. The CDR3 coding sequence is TGTGCCAGCAGTTGGCGGACAGGCACTTATGGCTACACCTTC.

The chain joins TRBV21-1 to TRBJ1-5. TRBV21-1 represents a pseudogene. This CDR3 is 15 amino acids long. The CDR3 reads CASSEPKGSNQPQHF. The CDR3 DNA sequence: TGTGCCAGCAGCGAACCCAAAGGATCCAATCAGCCCCAGCATTTT.

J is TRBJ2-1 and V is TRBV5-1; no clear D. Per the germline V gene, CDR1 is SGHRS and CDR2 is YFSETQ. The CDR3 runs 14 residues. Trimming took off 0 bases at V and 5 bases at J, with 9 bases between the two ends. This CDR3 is CASSLEGINNEQFF. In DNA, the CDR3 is TGCGCCAGCAGCTTGGAGGGAATAAACAATGAGCAGTTCTTC. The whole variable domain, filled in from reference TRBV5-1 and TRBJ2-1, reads KAGVTQTPRYLIKTRGQQVTLSCSPISGHRSVSWYQQTPGQGLQFLFEYFSETQRNKGNFPGRFSGRQFSNSRSEMNVSTLELGDSALYLCASSLEGINNEQFFGPGTRLTVL.

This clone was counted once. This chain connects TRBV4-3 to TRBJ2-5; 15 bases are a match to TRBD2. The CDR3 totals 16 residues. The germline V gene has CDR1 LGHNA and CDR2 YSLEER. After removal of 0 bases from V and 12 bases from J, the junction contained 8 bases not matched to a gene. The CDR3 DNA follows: TGCGCCAGCAGCCAAGATTTGGGACTAGCGGGGGGCTTAGAGTACTTC. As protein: CASSQDLGLAGGLEYF.

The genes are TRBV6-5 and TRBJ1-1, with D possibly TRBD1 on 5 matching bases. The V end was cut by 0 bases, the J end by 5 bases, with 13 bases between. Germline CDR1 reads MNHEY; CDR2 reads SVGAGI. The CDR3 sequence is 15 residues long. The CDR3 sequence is CASSYSGRASTEAFF. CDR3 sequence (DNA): TGTGCCAGCAGTTACTCGGGCAGGGCCTCGACTGAAGCTTTCTTT.

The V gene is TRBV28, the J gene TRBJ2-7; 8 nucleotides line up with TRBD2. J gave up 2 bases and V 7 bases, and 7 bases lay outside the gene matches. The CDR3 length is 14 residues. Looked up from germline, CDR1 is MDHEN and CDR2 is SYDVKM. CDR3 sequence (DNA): TGTGCCAGCAACTCCGCGGGGGGAACCTACGAGCAGTACTTC. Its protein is CASNSAGGTYEQYF.

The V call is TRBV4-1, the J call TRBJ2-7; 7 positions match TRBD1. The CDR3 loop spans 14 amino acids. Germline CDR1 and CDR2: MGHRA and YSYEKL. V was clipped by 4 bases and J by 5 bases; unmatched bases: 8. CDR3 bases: TGCGCCAGCAGCCTCAGGGGGTGGGGCGACGAGCAGTACTTC. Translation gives CASSLRGWGDEQYF.

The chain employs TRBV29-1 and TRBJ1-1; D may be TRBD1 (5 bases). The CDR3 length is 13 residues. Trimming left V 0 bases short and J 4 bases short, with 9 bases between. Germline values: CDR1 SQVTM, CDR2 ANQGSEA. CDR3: CSVEEGRGTEAFF. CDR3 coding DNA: TGCAGCGTTGAAGAAGGGAGGGGCACTGAAGCTTTCTTT.

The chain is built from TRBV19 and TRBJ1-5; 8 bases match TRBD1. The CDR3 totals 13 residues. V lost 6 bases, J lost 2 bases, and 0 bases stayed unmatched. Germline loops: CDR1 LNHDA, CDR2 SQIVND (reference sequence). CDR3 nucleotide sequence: TGTGCCAGTAGGGACAGGGGCAATCAGCCCCAGCATTTT. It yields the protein CASRDRGNQPQHF.

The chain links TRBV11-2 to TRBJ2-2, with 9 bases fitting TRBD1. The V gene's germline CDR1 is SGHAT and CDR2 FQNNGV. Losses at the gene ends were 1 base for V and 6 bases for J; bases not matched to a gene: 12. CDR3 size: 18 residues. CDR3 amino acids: CASSLGPGQGMAAGELFF. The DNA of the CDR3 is TGTGCCAGCAGCTTAGGTCCGGGACAGGGAATGGCGGCCGGGGAGCTGTTTTTT.

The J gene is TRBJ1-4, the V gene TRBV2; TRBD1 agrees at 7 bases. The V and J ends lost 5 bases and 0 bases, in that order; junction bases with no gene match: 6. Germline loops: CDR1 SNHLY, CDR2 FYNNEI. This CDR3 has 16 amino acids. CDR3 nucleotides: TGTGCCAGCAGTAACACAGGGGTTGCAACTAATGAAAAACTGTTTTTT. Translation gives CASSNTGVATNEKLFF.

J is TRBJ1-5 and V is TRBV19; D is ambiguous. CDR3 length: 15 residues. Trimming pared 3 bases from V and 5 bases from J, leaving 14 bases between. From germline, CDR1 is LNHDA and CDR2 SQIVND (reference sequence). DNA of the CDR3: TGTGCCAGTAGTATTCGAGGTCGAATCTATCAGCCCCAGCATTTT. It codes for CASSIRGRIYQPQHF.

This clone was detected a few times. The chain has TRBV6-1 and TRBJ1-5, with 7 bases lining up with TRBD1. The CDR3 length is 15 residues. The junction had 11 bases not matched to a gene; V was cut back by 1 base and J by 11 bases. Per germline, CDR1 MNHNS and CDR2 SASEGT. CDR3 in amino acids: CASSEGQGLGSAQHF. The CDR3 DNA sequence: TGTGCCAGCAGTGAAGGACAGGGTTTAGGGTCTGCCCAGCATTTT.

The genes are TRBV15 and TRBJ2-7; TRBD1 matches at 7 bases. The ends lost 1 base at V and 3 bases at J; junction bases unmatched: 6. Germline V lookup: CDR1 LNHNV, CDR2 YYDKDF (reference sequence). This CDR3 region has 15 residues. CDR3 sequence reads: CATSRGGTVSYEQYF. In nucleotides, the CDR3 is TGTGCCACCAGCAGAGGGGGGACAGTCAGCTACGAGCAGTACTTC.

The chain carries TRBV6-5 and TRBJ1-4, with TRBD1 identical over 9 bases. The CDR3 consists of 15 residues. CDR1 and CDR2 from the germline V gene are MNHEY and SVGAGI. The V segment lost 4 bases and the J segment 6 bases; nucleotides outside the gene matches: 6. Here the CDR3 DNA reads TGTGCCAGCAGTTTGACAGGGGGTCTTGATGAAAAACTGTTTTTT. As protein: CASSLTGGLDEKLFF.

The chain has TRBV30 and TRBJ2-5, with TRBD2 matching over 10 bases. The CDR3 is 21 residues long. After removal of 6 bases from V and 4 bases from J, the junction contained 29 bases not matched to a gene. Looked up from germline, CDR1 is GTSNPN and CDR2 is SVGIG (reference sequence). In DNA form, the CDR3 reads TGTGCCTGTAAAAAAACGGGACTAGCGAGAGAGGTACGGGGGTTGGGAGAGACCCAGTACTTC. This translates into CACKKTGLAREVRGLGETQYF.

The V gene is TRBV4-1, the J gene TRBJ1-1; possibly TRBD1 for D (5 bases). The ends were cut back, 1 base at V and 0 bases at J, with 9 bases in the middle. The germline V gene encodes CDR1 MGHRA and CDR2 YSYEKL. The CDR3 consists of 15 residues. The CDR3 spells CASSQVGGVNTEAFF. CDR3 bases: TGCGCCAGCAGCCAAGTCGGGGGGGTGAACACTGAAGCTTTCTTT.

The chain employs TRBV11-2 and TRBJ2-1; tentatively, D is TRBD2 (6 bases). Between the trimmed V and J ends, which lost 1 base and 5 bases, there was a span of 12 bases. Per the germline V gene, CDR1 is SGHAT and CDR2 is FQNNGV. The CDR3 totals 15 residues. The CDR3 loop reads CASSLVRGKNNEQFF. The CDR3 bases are TGTGCCAGCAGCTTAGTACGGGGGAAAAACAATGAGCAGTTCTTC.

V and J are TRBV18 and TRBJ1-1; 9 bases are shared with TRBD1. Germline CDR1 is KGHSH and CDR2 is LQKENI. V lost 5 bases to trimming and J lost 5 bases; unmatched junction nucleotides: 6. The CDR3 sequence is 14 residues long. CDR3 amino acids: CASSSQGAGTEAFF. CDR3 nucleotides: TGTGCCAGCTCATCACAGGGGGCAGGGACTGAAGCTTTCTTT.